The 3 T cell receptor beta chains listed next were all sequenced from one sample in a study of blood T cell repertoires in COVID-19. Produced via immunoSEQ multiplex PCR; TCRdb's table is partial and in-frame only. The sample records over 150,000 clones, 83% being singletons. Sequencing input: peripheral blood. The receptors originated from a woman aged 55-70 years with COVID-19, enrolled during active disease.

The chain couples TRBV19 to TRBJ2-6; D remains unclear. V lost 1 base to trimming and J lost 2 bases, with 12 bases between them. Germline V lookup: CDR1 LNHDA, CDR2 SQIVND (reference sequence). The CDR3 totals 17 residues. The CDR3: CASSIVRKLAGANVLTF. In DNA, the CDR3 is TGTGCCAGTAGTATAGTTAGGAAGCTAGCTGGGGCCAACGTCCTGACTTTC.

This clone was observed a few times. This chain links TRBV6-5 with TRBJ1-4; tentatively, D is TRBD1 (5 bases). The CDR3 sequence is 15 residues long. Germline V lookup: CDR1 MNHEY, CDR2 SVGAGI. With 6 bases removed from V and 1 base from J, the gap between germline ends came to 12 bases. The DNA for the CDR3 is TGTGCCAGCAGGGCGTCAGGGATAACTAATGAAAAACTGTTTTTT. Encoded protein: CASRASGITNEKLFF.

V is TRBV27 and J is TRBJ1-4; D remains ambiguous. This CDR3 region has 14 residues. The V gene lost 6 bases and the J gene lost 8 bases, with 16 bases spanning the gap. Germline CDR1 is MNHEY and CDR2 is SMNVEV (reference sequence). CDR3 DNA sequence: TGTGCCAGCAGCCCCTTAATAGGGAGGGAAAAACTGTTTTTT. Amino acids: CASSPLIGREKLFF.